A single sample gave rise to the 14 T cell receptor beta chains below, sequenced in a study of shared T cell receptors in the human thymus. Repertoires were generated with immunoSEQ multiplex PCR, while TCRdb's copy carries only in-frame clones and drops some. The profile covers under 850,000 clones, with more than 75% appearing a single time and 0.008% to 0.011% taken by the ten largest. This sample was also put to use in a study of human thymus T cells.

The sequenced sample was thymocytes. The source of these receptors is a boy younger than two with a congenital heart defect.

A single count supports this clone. The chain couples TRBV5-1 to TRBJ2-5, with D perhaps TRBD1 (6 bases). With 0 bases removed from V and 3 bases from J, the gap between germline ends came to 9 bases. This CDR3 spans 14 amino acids. CDR1 and CDR2 from the germline V gene are SGHRS and YFSETQ. CDR3 coding DNA: TGCGCCAGCAGCTTGGTCCGGGACAAAGAGACCCAGTACTTC. Translation gives CASSLVRDKETQYF.

The rearrangement uses TRBV28 and TRBJ1-4; D gene unclear. Germline CDR1 and CDR2: MDHEN and SYDVKM. The V and J ends lost 5 bases and 8 bases respectively, with 15 bases between them. The CDR3 consists of 14 residues. The DNA of the CDR3 is TGTGCCAGCAGTCCGGGGAGGTGGGGAGAAAAACTGTTTTTT. Translating it yields CASSPGRWGEKLFF.

V gene TRBV7-2 combines with J gene TRBJ2-7; possibly TRBD2 for D (5 bases). Germline CDR1 SGHTA, CDR2 FQGNSA. V lost 0 bases and J 3 bases, leaving 24 bases between the germline ends. This CDR3 is built from 19 residues. CDR3 nucleotide sequence: TGTGCCAGCAGCTTAGCGTTGGACTCAAGATTGACCCCATTCTACGAGCAGTACTTC. This encodes CASSLALDSRLTPFYEQYF.

The V gene is TRBV4-3, the J gene TRBJ2-3; 10 bases fit TRBD1. This CDR3 contains 16 residues. Germline CDR1 reads LGHNA; CDR2 reads YSLEER. The V segment lost 2 bases and the J segment 6 bases; nucleotides outside the gene matches: 8. CDR3 amino acids: CASSQLGGQGTDTQYF. As DNA, the CDR3 is TGCGCCAGCAGCCAACTAGGGGGACAGGGGACGGATACGCAGTATTTT.

The gene calls are TRBV6-5 and TRBJ2-7, with 8 bases matching TRBD1. Trimming took 6 bases from V and 11 from J; bases not matched to a gene: 9. The CDR3 is 12 residues long. Germline loops: CDR1 MNHEY, CDR2 SVGAGI. CDR3: CASSPGTGQKYF. The DNA for the CDR3 is TGTGCCAGCAGCCCCGGGACAGGTCAAAAGTACTTC.

This clone was seen a handful of times. The CDR3 DNA is TGTGCCAGCAGTTTATCCGGATACCGGGACAGCTCCTACGAGCAGTACTTC. This gives the protein CASSLSGYRDSSYEQYF. The gene calls are TRBV27 and TRBJ2-7, with 7 bases that match TRBD1. The CDR3 is 17 residues long. CDR1 is MNHEY, CDR2 SMNVEV, per germline (reference sequence). Germline trimming cut 0 bases from V and 0 bases from J; bases unmatched to any gene: 8.

DNA for the CDR3: TGTGCCAGCAGCTTACGGGAGCTAGCGGGGGAAGAGACCCAGTACTTC. Protein product: CASSLRELAGEETQYF. This rearrangement joins TRBV11-3 to TRBJ2-5; 10 bases map to TRBD2. The trim removed 2 bases at V and 3 bases at J, leaving 6 bases unmatched. The V gene's germline CDR1 is SGHNT and CDR2 YENEEA. The CDR3 length is 16 residues. The complete variable domain, with remaining parts taken from reference TRBV11-3 and TRBJ2-5, reads EAGVVQSPRYKIIEKKQPVAFWCNPISGHNTLYWYLQNLGQGPELLIRYENEEAVDDSQLPKDRFSAERLKGVDSTLKIQPAELGDSAVYLCASSLRELAGEETQYFGPGTRLLVL.

The chain joins TRBV27 to TRBJ2-1; tentative D call: TRBD2 (5 bases). This CDR3 has 13 amino acids. CDR1 is MNHEY, CDR2 SMNVEV, per germline (reference sequence). V lost 5 bases, J lost 8 bases, and 13 bases lay in between. This chain's CDR3 is CASSRKLVHEQFF. DNA for the CDR3: TGTGCCAGCAGTCGAAAACTAGTCCATGAGCAGTTCTTC.

The chain links TRBV28 to TRBJ1-4, with 11 bases aligning to TRBD1. This CDR3 has 16 amino acids. Germline trimming cut 3 bases from V and 7 bases from J; bases unmatched to any gene: 7. CDR1 and CDR2 (germline): MDHEN, SYDVKM. The CDR3 bases are TGTGCCAGCAGTTTTCTACCGGACAGGGGGCTTGAAAAACTGTTTTTT. The encoded protein is CASSFLPDRGLEKLFF. The entire variable domain, with the rest obtained from reference TRBV28 and TRBJ1-4, is as follows: DVKVTQSSRYLVKRTGEKVFLECVQDMDHENMFWYRQDPGLGLRLIYFSYDVKMKEKGDIPEGYSVSREKKERFSLILESASTNQTSMYLCASSFLPDRGLEKLFFGSGTQLSVL.

The gene calls are TRBV10-3 and TRBJ2-7; 9 bases map to TRBD1. CDR1 is ENHRY and CDR2 is SYGVKD in the germline V gene. The CDR3 extends over 12 amino acids. Losses at the gene ends were 9 bases for V and 8 bases for J; bases not matched to a gene: 8. CDR3 residues: CAIRDREKKQYF. CDR3 DNA sequence: TGTGCCATACGGGACAGGGAGAAGAAGCAGTACTTC.

The V gene is TRBV4-1, the J gene TRBJ2-5; possibly TRBD2 for D (5 bases). Germline CDR1 and CDR2: MGHRA and YSYEKL. V lost 5 bases and J 0 bases, leaving 13 bases between the germline ends. This CDR3 has 15 residues. The CDR3 nucleotides read TGCGCCAGCAGCACAAGAGGACTCTACCAAGAGACCCAGTACTTC. As protein: CASSTRGLYQETQYF.

The chain is built from TRBV14 and TRBJ2-1; 7 nucleotides agree with TRBD2. Germline V gene data show CDR1 as SGHDN and CDR2 as FVKESK. The CDR3 runs 17 residues. Trimming removed 3 bases from V and 0 bases from J; junction bases left unmatched: 8. In DNA form, the CDR3 reads TGTGCCAGCAGCCACTTGGGGAGGGAGAGCTCCTACAATGAGCAGTTCTTC. Translation: CASSHLGRESSYNEQFF.

This chain uses TRBV28 with TRBJ2-2; TRBD2 agrees at 14 bases. CDR1 and CDR2 (germline): MDHEN, SYDVKM. The CDR3 is 21 amino acids. V lost 6 bases to trimming and J lost 2 bases; unmatched junction nucleotides: 17. This CDR3 reads CASRQICGTSGRRVNTGELFF. Here the CDR3 DNA reads TGTGCCAGCAGGCAAATCTGTGGGACTAGCGGGAGAAGGGTCAACACCGGGGAGCTGTTTTTT.

The genes are TRBV19 and TRBJ2-3; TRBD1 matches 9 bases. Germline-derived CDR1 and CDR2 are LNHDA and SQIVND (reference sequence). V dropped 1 base and J dropped 1; count of bases not matched to a gene: 0. CDR3 length: 15 amino acids. The CDR3 sequence: CASSIGTGGTDTQYF. As DNA, the CDR3 is TGTGCCAGTAGTATAGGGACAGGGGGCACAGATACGCAGTATTTT.